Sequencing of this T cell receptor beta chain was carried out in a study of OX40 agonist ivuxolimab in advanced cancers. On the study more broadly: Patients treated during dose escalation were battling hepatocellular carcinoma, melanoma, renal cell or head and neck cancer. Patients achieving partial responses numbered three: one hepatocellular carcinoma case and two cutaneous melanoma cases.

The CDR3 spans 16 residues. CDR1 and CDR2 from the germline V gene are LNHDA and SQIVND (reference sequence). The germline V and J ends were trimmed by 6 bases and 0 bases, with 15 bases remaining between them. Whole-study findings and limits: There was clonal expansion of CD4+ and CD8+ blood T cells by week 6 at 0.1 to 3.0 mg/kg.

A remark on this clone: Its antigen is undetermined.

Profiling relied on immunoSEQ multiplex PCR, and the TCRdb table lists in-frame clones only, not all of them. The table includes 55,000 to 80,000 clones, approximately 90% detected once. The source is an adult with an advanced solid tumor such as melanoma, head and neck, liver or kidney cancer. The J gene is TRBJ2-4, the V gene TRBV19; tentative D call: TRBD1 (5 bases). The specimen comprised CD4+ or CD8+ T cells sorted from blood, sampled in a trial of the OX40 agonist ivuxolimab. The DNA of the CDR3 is TGTGCCAGTAGGGCAGGGCAGGCTTTAGCCAAAAACATTCAGTACTTC. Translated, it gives CASRAGQALAKNIQYF.